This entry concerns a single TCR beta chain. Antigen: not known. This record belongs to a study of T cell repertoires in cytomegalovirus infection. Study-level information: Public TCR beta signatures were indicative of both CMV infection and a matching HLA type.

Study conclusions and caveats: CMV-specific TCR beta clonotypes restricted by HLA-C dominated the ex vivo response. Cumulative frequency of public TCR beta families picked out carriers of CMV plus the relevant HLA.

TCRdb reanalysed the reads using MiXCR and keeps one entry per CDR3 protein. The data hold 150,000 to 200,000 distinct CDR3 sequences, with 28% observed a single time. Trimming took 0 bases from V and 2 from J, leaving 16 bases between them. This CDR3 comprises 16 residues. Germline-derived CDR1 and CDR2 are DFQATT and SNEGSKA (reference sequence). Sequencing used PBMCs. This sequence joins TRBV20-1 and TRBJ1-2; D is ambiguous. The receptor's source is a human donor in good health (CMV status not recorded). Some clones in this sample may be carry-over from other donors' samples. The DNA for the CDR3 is TGCAGTGCTAGAGATCTTCAGGTCGAAGACAACTATGGCTACACCTTC. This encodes CSARDLQVEDNYGYTF.